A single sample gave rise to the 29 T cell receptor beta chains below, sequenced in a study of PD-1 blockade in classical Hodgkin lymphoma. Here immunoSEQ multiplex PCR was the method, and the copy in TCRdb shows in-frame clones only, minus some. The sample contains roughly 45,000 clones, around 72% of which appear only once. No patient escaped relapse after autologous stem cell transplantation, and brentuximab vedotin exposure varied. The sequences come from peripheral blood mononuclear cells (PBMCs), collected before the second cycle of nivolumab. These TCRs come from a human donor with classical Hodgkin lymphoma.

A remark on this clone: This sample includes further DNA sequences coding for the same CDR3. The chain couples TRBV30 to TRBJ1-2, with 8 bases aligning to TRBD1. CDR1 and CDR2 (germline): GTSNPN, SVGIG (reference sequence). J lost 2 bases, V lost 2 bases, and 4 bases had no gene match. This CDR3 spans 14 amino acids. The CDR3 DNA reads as TGTGCCTGGAGTCAAGGACAGGGAAACTATGGCTACACCTTC. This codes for CAWSQGQGNYGYTF.

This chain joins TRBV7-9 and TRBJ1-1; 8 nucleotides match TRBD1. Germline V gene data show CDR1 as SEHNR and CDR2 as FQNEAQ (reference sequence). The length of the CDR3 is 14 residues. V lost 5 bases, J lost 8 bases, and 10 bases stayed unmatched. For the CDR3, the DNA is TGTGCCAGCAGCGCGGAACAGGGGGGCTACGAAGCTTTCTTT. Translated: CASSAEQGGYEAFF.

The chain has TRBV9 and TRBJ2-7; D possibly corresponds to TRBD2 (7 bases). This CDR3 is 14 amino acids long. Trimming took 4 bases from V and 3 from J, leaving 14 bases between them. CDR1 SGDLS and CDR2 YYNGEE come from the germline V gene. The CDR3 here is CASSLGGADYEQYF. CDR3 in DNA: TGTGCCAGCAGCCTGGGGGGGGCGGACTACGAGCAGTACTTC.

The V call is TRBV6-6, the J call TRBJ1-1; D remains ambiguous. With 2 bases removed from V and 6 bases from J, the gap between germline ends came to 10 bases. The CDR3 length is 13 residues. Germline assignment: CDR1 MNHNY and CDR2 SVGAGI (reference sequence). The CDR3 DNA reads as TGTGCCAGCAGTTACGAGAGTCGCTCTGAAGCTTTCTTT. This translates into CASSYESRSEAFF.

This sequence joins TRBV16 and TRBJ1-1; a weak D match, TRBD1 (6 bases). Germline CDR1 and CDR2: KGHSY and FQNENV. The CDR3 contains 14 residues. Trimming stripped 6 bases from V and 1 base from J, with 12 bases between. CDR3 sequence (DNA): TGTGCCAGCAGTTGGGGGGGCCGGAACACTGAAGCTTTCTTT. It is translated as CASSWGGRNTEAFF.

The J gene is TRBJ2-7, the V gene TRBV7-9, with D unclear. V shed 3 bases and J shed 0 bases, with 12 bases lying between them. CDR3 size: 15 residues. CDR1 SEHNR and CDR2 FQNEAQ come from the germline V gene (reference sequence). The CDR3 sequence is CASSLMRPTSYEQYF. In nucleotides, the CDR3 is TGTGCCAGCAGCTTGATGCGACCTACCTCCTACGAGCAGTACTTC.

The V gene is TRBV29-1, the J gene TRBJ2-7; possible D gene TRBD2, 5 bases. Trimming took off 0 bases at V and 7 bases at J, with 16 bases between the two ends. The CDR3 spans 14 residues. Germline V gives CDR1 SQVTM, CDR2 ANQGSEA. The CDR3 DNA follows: TGCAGCGTTGAAGATCAAGGGTGGGGAGAAGAGCAGTACTTC. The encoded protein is CSVEDQGWGEEQYF.

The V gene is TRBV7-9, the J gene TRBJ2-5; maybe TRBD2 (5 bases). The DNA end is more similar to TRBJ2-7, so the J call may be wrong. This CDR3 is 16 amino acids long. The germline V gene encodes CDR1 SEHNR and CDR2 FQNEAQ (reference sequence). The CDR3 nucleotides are TGTGCCAGCAGCTTTAATGGCGGGCGGGTACCCTACGAGCAGTACTTC. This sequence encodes CASSFNGGRVPYEQYF.

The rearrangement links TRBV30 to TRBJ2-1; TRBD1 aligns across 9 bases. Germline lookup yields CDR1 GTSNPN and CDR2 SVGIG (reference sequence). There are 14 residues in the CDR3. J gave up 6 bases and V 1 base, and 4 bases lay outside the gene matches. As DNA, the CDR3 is TGTGCCTGGAGTGCGGGACAGGGACCCAATGAGCAGTTCTTC. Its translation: CAWSAGQGPNEQFF.

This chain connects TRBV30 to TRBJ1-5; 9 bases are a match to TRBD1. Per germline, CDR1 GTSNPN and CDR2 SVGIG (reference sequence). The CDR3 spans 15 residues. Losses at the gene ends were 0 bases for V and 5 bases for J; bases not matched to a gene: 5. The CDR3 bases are TGTGCCTGGAGTGTGCACAGGGGGCGAGATCAGCCCCAGCATTTT. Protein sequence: CAWSVHRGRDQPQHF. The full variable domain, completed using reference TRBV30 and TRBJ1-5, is SQTIHQWPATLVQPVGSPLSLECTVEGTSNPNLYWYRQAAGRGLQLLFYSVGIGQISSEVPQNLSASRPQDRQFILSSKKLLLSDSGFYLCAWSVHRGRDQPQHFGDGTRLSIL.

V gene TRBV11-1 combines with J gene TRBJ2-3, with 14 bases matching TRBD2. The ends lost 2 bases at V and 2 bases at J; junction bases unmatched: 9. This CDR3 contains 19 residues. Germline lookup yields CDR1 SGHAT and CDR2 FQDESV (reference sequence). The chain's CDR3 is CASSLSRLAGGPPTDTQYF. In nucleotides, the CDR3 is TGTGCCAGCAGCTTATCCCGACTAGCGGGAGGGCCGCCCACAGATACGCAGTATTTT.

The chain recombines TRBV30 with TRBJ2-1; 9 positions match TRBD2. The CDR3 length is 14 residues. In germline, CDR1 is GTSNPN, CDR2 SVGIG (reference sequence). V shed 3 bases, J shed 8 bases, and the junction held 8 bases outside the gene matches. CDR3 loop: CAWSYGSGSDEQFF. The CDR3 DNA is TGTGCCTGGAGCTATGGTAGCGGGAGTGATGAGCAGTTCTTC. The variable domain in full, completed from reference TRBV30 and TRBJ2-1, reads SQTIHQWPATLVQPVGSPLSLECTVEGTSNPNLYWYRQAAGRGLQLLFYSVGIGQISSEVPQNLSASRPQDRQFILSSKKLLLSDSGFYLCAWSYGSGSDEQFFGPGTRLTVL.

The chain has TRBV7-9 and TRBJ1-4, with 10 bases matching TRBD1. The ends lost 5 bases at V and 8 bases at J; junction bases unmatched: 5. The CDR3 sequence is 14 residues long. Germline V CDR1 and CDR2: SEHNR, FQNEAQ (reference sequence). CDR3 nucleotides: TGTGCCAGCAGCCGACAGGGGGCGAGAGAAAAACTGTTTTTT. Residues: CASSRQGAREKLFF.

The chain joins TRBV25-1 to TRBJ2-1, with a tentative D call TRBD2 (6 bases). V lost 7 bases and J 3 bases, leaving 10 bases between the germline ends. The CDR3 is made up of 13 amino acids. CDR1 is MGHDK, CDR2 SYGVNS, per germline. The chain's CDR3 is CASTGLRYNEQFF. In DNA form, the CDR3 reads TGTGCCAGCACGGGACTCCGCTACAATGAGCAGTTCTTC.

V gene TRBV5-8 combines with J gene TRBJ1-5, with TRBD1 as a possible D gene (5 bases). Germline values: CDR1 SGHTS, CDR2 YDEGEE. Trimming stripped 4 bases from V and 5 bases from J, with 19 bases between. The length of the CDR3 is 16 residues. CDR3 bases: TGTGCCAGCAGCCCAACGGGGCAGGGTGGCGATCAGCCCCAGCATTTT. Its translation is CASSPTGQGGDQPQHF.

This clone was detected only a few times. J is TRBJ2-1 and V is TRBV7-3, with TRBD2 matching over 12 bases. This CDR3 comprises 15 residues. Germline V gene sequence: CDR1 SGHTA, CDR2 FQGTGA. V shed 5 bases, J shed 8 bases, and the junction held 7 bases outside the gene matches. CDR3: CASSPPGLAGDEQFF. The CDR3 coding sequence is TGTGCCAGCAGCCCGCCGGGACTAGCGGGTGATGAGCAGTTCTTC. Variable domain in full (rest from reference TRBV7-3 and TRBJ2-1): GAGVSQTPSNKVTEKGKYVELRCDPISGHTALYWYRQSLGQGPEFLIYFQGTGAADDSGLPNDRFFAVRPEGSVSTLKIQRTERGDSAVYLCASSPPGLAGDEQFFGPGTRLTVL.

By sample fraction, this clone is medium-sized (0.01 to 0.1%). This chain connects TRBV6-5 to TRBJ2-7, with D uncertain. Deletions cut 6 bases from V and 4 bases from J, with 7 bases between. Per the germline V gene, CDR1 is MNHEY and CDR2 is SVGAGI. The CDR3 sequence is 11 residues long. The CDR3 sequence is CASRAGYEQYF. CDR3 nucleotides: TGTGCCAGCAGGGCTGGTTACGAGCAGTACTTC.

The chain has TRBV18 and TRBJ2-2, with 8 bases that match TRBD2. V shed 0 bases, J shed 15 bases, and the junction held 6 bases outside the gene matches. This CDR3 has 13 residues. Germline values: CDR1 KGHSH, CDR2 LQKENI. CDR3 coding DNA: TGTGCCAGCTCACCACCGGACGCGGGAGGCGTGTTTTTT. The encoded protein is CASSPPDAGGVFF.

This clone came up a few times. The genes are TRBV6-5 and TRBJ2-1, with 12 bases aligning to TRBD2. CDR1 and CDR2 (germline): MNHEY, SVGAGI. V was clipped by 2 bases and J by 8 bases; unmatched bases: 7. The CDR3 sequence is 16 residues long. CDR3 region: CASSYKTSGSWYEQFF. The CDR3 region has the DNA TGTGCCAGCAGTTACAAGACTAGCGGGAGCTGGTATGAGCAGTTCTTC.

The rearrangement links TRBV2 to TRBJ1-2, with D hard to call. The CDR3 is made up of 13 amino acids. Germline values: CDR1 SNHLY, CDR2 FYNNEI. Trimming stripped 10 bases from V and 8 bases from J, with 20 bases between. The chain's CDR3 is CATEDGFVLGYTF. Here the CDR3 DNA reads TGTGCCACAGAGGACGGATTTGTCCTGGGCTACACCTTC.

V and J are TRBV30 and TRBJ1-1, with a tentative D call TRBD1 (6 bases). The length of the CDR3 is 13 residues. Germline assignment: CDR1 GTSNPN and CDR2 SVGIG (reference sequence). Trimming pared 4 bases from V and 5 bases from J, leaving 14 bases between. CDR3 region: CAWTRTVQTEAFF. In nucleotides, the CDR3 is TGTGCCTGGACCCGGACAGTACAAACTGAAGCTTTCTTT. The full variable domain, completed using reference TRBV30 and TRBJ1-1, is SQTIHQWPATLVQPVGSPLSLECTVEGTSNPNLYWYRQAAGRGLQLLFYSVGIGQISSEVPQNLSASRPQDRQFILSSKKLLLSDSGFYLCAWTRTVQTEAFFGQGTRLTVV.

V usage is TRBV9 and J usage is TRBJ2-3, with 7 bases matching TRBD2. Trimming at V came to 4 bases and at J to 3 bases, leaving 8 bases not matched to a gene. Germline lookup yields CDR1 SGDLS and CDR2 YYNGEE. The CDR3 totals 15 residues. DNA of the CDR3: TGTGCCAGCAGCCCCCGGGGGGAGAGGACAGATACGCAGTATTTT. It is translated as CASSPRGERTDTQYF.

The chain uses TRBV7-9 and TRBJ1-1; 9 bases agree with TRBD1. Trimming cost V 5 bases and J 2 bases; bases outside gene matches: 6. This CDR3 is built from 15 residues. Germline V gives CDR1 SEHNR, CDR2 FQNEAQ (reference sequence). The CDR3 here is CASSPDRGANTEAFF. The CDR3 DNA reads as TGTGCCAGCAGCCCCGACAGGGGGGCTAACACTGAAGCTTTCTTT.

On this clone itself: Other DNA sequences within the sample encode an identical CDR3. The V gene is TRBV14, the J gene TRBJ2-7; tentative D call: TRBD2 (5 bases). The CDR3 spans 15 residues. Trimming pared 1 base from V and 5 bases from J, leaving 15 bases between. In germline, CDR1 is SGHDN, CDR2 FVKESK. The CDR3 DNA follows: TGTGCCAGCAGCCAAGGGAGAGGGCCACTAAACGAGCAGTACTTC. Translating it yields CASSQGRGPLNEQYF.

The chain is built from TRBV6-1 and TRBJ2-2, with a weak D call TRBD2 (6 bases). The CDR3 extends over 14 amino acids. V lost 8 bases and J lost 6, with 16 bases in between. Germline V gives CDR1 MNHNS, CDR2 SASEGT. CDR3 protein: CASEEGWGAGELFF. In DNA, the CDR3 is TGTGCCAGCGAGGAGGGATGGGGCGCCGGGGAGCTGTTTTTT.

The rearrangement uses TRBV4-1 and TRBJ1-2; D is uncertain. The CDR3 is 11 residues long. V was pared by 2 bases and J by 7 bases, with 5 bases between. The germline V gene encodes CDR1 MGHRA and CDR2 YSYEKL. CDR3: CASSQNGGYTF. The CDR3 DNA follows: TGCGCCAGCAGCCAAAACGGTGGCTACACCTTC.

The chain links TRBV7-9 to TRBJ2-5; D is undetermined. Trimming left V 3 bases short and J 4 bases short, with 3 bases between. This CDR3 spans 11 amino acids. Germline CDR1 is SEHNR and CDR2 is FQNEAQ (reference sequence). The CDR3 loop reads CASSFAETQYF. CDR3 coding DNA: TGTGCCAGCAGCTTCGCAGAGACCCAGTACTTC.

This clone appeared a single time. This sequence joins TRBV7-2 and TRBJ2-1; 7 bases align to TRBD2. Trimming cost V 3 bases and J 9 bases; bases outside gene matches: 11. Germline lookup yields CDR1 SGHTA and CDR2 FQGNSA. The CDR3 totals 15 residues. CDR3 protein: CASSLSTGGWTEQFF. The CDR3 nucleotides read TGTGCCAGCAGCTTGTCAACGGGAGGTTGGACTGAGCAGTTCTTC.

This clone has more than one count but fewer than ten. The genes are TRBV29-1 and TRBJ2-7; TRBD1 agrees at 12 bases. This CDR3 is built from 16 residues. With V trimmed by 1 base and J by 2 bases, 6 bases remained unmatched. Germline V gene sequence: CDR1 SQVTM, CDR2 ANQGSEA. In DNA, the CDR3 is TGCAGCGTTGAAGTACCGGGACAGGGGGCGACCTACGAGCAGTACTTC. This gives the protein CSVEVPGQGATYEQYF.